Sequencing of this T cell receptor beta chain was carried out in a study of OX40 agonist ivuxolimab in advanced cancers. Study-wide context: A history of anti-PD-1, anti-PD-L1 or anti-CTLA-4 therapy was acceptable, and 40% to 45% had some.

Germline-derived CDR1 and CDR2 are MDHEN and SYDVKM. CDR3 size: 16 residues. V was trimmed by 6 bases and J by 0 bases, leaving 15 bases between them. Assay: immunoSEQ multiplex PCR; the TCRdb copy retains only in-frame clones and omits some. The data hold tens of thousands of clones, with roughly 91% observed a single time. The rearrangement joins TRBV28 to TRBJ1-3, with no clear D. This sequence originates from an adult with an advanced solid tumor such as melanoma, head and neck, liver or kidney cancer. Source: CD4+ or CD8+ T cells sorted from blood, taken in a trial of the OX40 agonist ivuxolimab. The CDR3 reads CASRRPTRSSGNTIYF. The CDR3 region has the DNA TGTGCCAGCAGACGTCCGACGCGGAGCTCTGGAAACACCATATATTTT. The full variable domain, its missing parts supplied by reference TRBV28 and TRBJ1-3, is DVKVTQSSRYLVKRTGEKVFLECVQDMDHENMFWYRQDPGLGLRLIYFSYDVKMKEKGDIPEGYSVSREKKERFSLILESASTNQTSMYLCASRRPTRSSGNTIYFGEGSWLTVV.